Detailed here is one T cell receptor beta chain. What it recognizes is unknown. All of the isolated RNA was reverse transcribed, so expressed TCRB transcripts were sequenced. Clones were read by immunoSEQ multiplex PCR, and TCRdb kept only the in-frame ones, dropping some. The table lists 600,000 to 750,000 clones, around an eighth of them singletons, with roughly 0.11% in the top ten. The sample originates from a study of beta chain features in type 1 diabetes. At the level of the study: Summed over all samples, the examined sorted cells came to under 110,000,000.

Trimming took 3 bases from V and 3 from J, leaving 15 bases between them. This CDR3 is 15 amino acids long. CDR1 and CDR2 (germline): MRHNA, SNTAGT. Notes on the study in general: For Type 1 diabetes patients, all four CD4+ subsets carried TCRB CDR3s that were moderately but significantly shorter. Patients showed naive, central memory and Treg TCRB repertoires that appeared more similar than those of healthy donors. VDJ junctions from type 1 diabetes patients carried fewer insertions and larger deletions.

The sequenced sample was naive CD4+ T cells from blood. The receptor's source is a man in his thirties or forties with type 1 diabetes. The V call is TRBV6-4, the J call TRBJ2-7; no clear D. CDR3 DNA sequence: TGTGCCAGCAGTGAATCGGTCGGCTTAATCTACGAGCAGTACTTC. It is translated as CASSESVGLIYEQYF.